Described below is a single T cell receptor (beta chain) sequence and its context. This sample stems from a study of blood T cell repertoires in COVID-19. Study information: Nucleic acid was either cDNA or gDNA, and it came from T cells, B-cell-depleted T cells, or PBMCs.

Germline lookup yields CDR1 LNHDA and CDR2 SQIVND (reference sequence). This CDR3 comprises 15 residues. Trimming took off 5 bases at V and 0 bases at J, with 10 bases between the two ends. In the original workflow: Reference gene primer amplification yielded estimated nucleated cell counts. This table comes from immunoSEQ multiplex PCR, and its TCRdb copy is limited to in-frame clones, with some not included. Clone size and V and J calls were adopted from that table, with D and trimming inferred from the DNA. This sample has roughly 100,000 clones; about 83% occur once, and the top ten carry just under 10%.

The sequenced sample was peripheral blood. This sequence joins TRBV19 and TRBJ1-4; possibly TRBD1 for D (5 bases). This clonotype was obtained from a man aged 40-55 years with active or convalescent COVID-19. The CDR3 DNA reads TGTGCCAGTAGTGCTGGGACTGCAACTAATGAAAAACTGTTTTTT. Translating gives CASSAGTATNEKLFF.